The entry that follows covers one T cell receptor beta chain sequence. This record belongs to a study of blood T cell repertoires in COVID-19. The wider study: Samples of COVID-19 (acute and convalescent) were obtained from the United States, Italy and Spain. PBMCs, B-cell-depleted T cells, or T cells were the source of the cDNA or gDNA that made up the material.

How the authors handled the data: Amplification of reference gene primers was used by the study to estimate nucleated cell counts. Sequencing used immunoSEQ multiplex PCR; TCRdb keeps in-frame clones, though not all of them. V and J calls and clone size follow that table, whereas D and trimming were derived from the DNA. The table includes over 50,000 clones, over 75% detected once. CDR3 length: 15 amino acids. Trimming took 1 base from V and 1 from J, leaving 8 bases between them. Looked up from germline, CDR1 is LGHNA and CDR2 is YNFKEQ. This chain links TRBV4-2 with TRBJ2-1; D possibly corresponds to TRBD2 (5 bases). The receptor's source is an elderly man with active or convalescent COVID-19. Sequencing was done on a sample of peripheral blood. The CDR3 nucleotides are TGTGCCAGCAGCCAAGGGGAGTCTTCCTACAATGAGCAGTTCTTC. It is translated as CASSQGESSYNEQFF.